What follows are 32 T cell receptor beta chains derived from one specimen sequenced in a study of T cell responses to AZD1222 COVID-19 vaccine. Generated by immunoSEQ multiplex PCR, the TCRdb table keeps only in-frame clones and is missing some. Altogether about 34,000 clones are present, around nine tenths being singletons, with the ten largest covering 5.5% to 7%. The source material was peripheral blood, sampled on day 0 of AZD1222 vaccination. These receptors were collected from an adult in good health.

V usage is TRBV7-9 and J usage is TRBJ1-6; 8 nucleotides line up with TRBD1. The CDR3 is 15 amino acids. The germline V gene encodes CDR1 SEHNR and CDR2 FQNEAQ (reference sequence). J lost 6 bases, V lost 2 bases, and 3 bases had no gene match. This chain's CDR3 is CASSLNTGGNSPLHF. CDR3 nucleotide sequence: TGTGCCAGCAGCTTAAACACAGGGGGTAATTCACCCCTCCACTTT.

The chain combines TRBV18 with TRBJ2-3, with TRBD1 matching 9 bases. CDR1 KGHSH and CDR2 LQKENI come from the germline V gene. Trimming at V came to 3 bases and at J to 2 bases, leaving 12 bases not matched to a gene. CDR3 length: 18 amino acids. CDR3 protein: CASSPVQFGTGHTDTQYF. For the CDR3, the DNA is TGTGCCAGCTCACCCGTTCAATTTGGGACAGGGCACACAGATACGCAGTATTTT.

V usage is TRBV4-1 and J usage is TRBJ1-5; D is uncertain. The germline gives CDR1 MGHRA, CDR2 YSYEKL. Trimming took off 5 bases at V and 3 bases at J, with 14 bases between the two ends. This CDR3 has 15 residues. CDR3 sequence (DNA): TGCGCCAGCAGCATCCTGGGTTTGGACAATCAGCCCCAGCATTTT. Amino acid sequence: CASSILGLDNQPQHF.

The sample holds one count of this clone. The chain is built from TRBV28 and TRBJ2-1; D is ambiguous. There are 13 residues in the CDR3. Germline CDR1 is MDHEN and CDR2 is SYDVKM. The V and J ends lost 10 bases and 3 bases respectively, with 13 bases between them. In DNA, the CDR3 is TGTGCCACCTACAGACGAGACTACAATGAGCAGTTCTTC. Translation gives CATYRRDYNEQFF.

This clone was observed a single time. The genes are TRBV11-2 and TRBJ2-1; D is undetermined. Germline V CDR1 and CDR2: SGHAT, FQNNGV. V was cut by 4 bases and J by 0 bases, with 19 bases left in between. The CDR3 is 18 residues long. Here the CDR3 DNA reads TGTGCCAGCAGCTCGATCTGGACGGTCGCTAGCTCCTACAATGAGCAGTTCTTC. Translation: CASSSIWTVASSYNEQFF.

The chain employs TRBV7-9 and TRBJ2-7; 7 positions agree with TRBD2. The CDR3 has 15 amino acids. Germline-derived CDR1 and CDR2 are SEHNR and FQNEAQ (reference sequence). J gave up 0 bases and V 2 bases, and 4 bases lay outside the gene matches. In DNA, the CDR3 is TGTGCCAGCAGCTTACGAGGGGAGGGCTCCTACGAGCAGTACTTC. Residues: CASSLRGEGSYEQYF.

This clone has a handful of counts. The CDR3: CAWTWDSLPLHF. CDR3 nucleotide sequence: TGTGCCTGGACCTGGGACAGTCTGCCCCTCCACTTT. The rearrangement uses TRBV30 and TRBJ1-6; 7 nucleotides align to TRBD1. The CDR3 extends over 12 amino acids. CDR1 is GTSNPN and CDR2 is SVGIG in the germline V gene (reference sequence). Trimming removed 4 bases from V and 13 bases from J; junction bases left unmatched: 7.

The V and J genes are TRBV9 and TRBJ2-7; D is perhaps TRBD1 (6 bases). The CDR3 consists of 15 residues. Germline V CDR1 and CDR2: SGDLS, YYNGEE. The V end lost 0 bases, the J end lost 0 bases, and 10 bases lay between the germline ends. Here the CDR3 reads CASSVGGQGSYEQYF. The CDR3 coding sequence is TGTGCCAGCAGCGTAGGGGGGCAGGGCTCCTACGAGCAGTACTTC.

The rearrangement uses TRBV6-1 and TRBJ2-7; D perhaps matches TRBD2 (6 bases). V lost 2 bases and J 6 bases, leaving 20 bases between the germline ends. Germline CDR1 reads MNHNS; CDR2 reads SASEGT. The CDR3 spans 16 residues. The chain's CDR3 is CASSETVDGTRGEQYF. The CDR3 nucleotides read TGTGCCAGCAGTGAAACGGTAGATGGGACTCGCGGCGAGCAGTACTTC.

The chain carries TRBV28 and TRBJ2-7; the match to TRBD1 covers 9 bases. Germline assignment: CDR1 MDHEN and CDR2 SYDVKM. The CDR3 consists of 14 residues. The trim removed 6 bases at V and 1 base at J, leaving 4 bases unmatched. The CDR3 DNA reads as TGTGCCAGCAGAAAGGGACAGGGATCCTACGAGCAGTACTTC. Translating it yields CASRKGQGSYEQYF.

The chain is built from TRBV18 and TRBJ1-5; maybe TRBD1 (5 bases). Germline CDR1 reads KGHSH; CDR2 reads LQKENI. This CDR3 has 15 amino acids. V lost 6 bases, J lost 0 bases, and 12 bases lay in between. The CDR3 coding sequence is TGTGCCAGCTCGGTGGGGACCCTTAGCAATCAGCCCCAGCATTTT. Translating gives CASSVGTLSNQPQHF.

The chain links TRBV5-5 to TRBJ1-4; TRBD1 agrees at 8 bases. Losses at the gene ends were 0 bases for V and 7 bases for J; bases not matched to a gene: 5. Germline loops: CDR1 SGHKS, CDR2 YYEKEE (reference sequence). The CDR3 length is 15 residues. The CDR3 DNA follows: TGTGCCAGCAGCTTGGTAGGACAGGGTTTTGAAAAACTGTTTTTT. It translates to CASSLVGQGFEKLFF.

The chain employs TRBV20-1 and TRBJ1-1; D might be TRBD1 (5 bases). The CDR3 contains 14 residues. Germline loops: CDR1 DFQATT, CDR2 SNEGSKA (reference sequence). With 3 bases removed from V and 1 base from J, the gap between germline ends came to 12 bases. In DNA form, the CDR3 reads TGCAGTGCTAGTTTTCCGGACAAGAACACTGAAGCTTTCTTT. Translated, it gives CSASFPDKNTEAFF.

The CDR3 coding sequence is TGCGCCAGCAGTGAGGGCCAGGGGGGGGACGAGCAGTACTTC. Its protein product is CASSEGQGGDEQYF. The chain joins TRBV10-1 to TRBJ2-7; either TRBD1 or TRBD2 may fit D (7 bases each). Trimming left V 2 bases short and J 5 bases short, with 13 bases between. Germline V CDR1 and CDR2: WNHNN, SYGVQD (reference sequence). The CDR3 runs to 14 residues.

This chain links TRBV10-3 with TRBJ2-3, with 7 bases lining up with TRBD2. The junction had 14 bases not matched to a gene; V was cut back by 8 bases and J by 3 bases. Germline V gene sequence: CDR1 ENHRY, CDR2 SYGVKD. This CDR3 is 16 amino acids long. The CDR3 spells CAIRRSGEGLTDTQYF. CDR3 coding DNA: TGTGCCATCCGACGGTCGGGGGAGGGGTTGACAGATACGCAGTATTTT.

The chain uses TRBV7-9 and TRBJ1-3; no clear D gene. V lost 3 bases and J 8 bases, leaving 14 bases between the germline ends. The CDR3 has 14 residues. Looked up from germline, CDR1 is SEHNR and CDR2 is FQNEAQ (reference sequence). In nucleotides, the CDR3 is TGTGCCAGCAGCTTCGGGCCAAGGCAGGACACCATATATTTT. Amino acids: CASSFGPRQDTIYF.

This sequence joins TRBV5-1 and TRBJ2-7, with 7 bases matching TRBD1. CDR3 length equals 14 residues. Germline V lookup: CDR1 SGHRS, CDR2 YFSETQ. The ends lost 4 bases at V and 1 base at J; junction bases unmatched: 5. CDR3 nucleotides: TGCGCCAGCAGCCCGTCACAGGGGTCCTACGAGCAGTACTTC. Translating gives CASSPSQGSYEQYF.

The genes are TRBV9 and TRBJ2-3; D remains unclear. CDR3 length: 12 amino acids. Trimming pared 0 bases from V and 6 bases from J, leaving 5 bases between. Germline-derived CDR1 and CDR2 are SGDLS and YYNGEE. CDR3 residues: CASSVAVDTQYF. The CDR3 DNA sequence: TGTGCCAGCAGCGTAGCAGTGGATACGCAGTATTTT.

The table lists this clone with a few counts. This CDR3 reads CASSPLQDHEQYF. Written as DNA, the CDR3 is TGTGCCAGCAGCCCTCTACAGGACCACGAGCAGTACTTC. The chain links TRBV12-3 or TRBV12-4 to TRBJ2-7; maybe TRBD1 (5 bases). The CDR3 covers 13 residues. V was trimmed by 6 bases and J by 5 bases, leaving 14 bases between them.

The chain combines TRBV5-1 with TRBJ1-2; TRBD1 matches 8 bases. The CDR3 loop spans 15 amino acids. Trimming took 4 bases from V and 6 from J; bases not matched to a gene: 11. Germline-derived CDR1 and CDR2 are SGHRS and YFSETQ. In DNA, the CDR3 is TGCGCCAGCAGCAGCTCGGGTGGCAGGGGGCATGGCTACACCTTC. This translates into CASSSSGGRGHGYTF.

The CDR3 reads CASKETQYSEQYF. As DNA, the CDR3 is TGTGCCAGTAAGGAGACACAGTACAGCGAGCAGTACTTC. J is TRBJ2-7 and V is TRBV19; D ambiguous. This CDR3 has 13 amino acids. Per germline, CDR1 LNHDA and CDR2 SQIVND (reference sequence). Trimming took off 7 bases at V and 6 bases at J, with 16 bases between the two ends.

V usage is TRBV7-2 and J usage is TRBJ2-5, with 9 bases fitting TRBD2. CDR3 length equals 13 residues. The trim removed 5 bases at V and 5 bases at J, leaving 3 bases unmatched. From germline, CDR1 is SGHTA and CDR2 FQGNSA. The DNA of the CDR3 is TGTGCCAGCAGCGCAGGACTAGCGGAGACCCAGTACTTC. It specifies CASSAGLAETQYF.

The CDR3 protein is CASSEAPSSHQPQHF. CDR3 in DNA: TGTGCCAGCAGTGAAGCGCCGTCCTCTCATCAGCCCCAGCATTTT. The rearrangement uses TRBV6-1 and TRBJ1-5; D ambiguous. The CDR3 covers 15 residues. The ends were cut back, 0 bases at V and 5 bases at J, with 11 bases in the middle. Germline CDR1 reads MNHNS; CDR2 reads SASEGT.

This clone was picked up one time. The chain joins TRBV5-1 to TRBJ2-5; D is undetermined. The CDR3 is 14 residues long. V shed 6 bases and J shed 8 bases, with 20 bases lying between them. Germline V gene sequence: CDR1 SGHRS, CDR2 YFSETQ. DNA of the CDR3: TGCGCCAGCACCCACTCGGACCGGCTGGGAACCCAGTACTTC. Translated: CASTHSDRLGTQYF.

The chain couples TRBV5-1 to TRBJ1-6; D unresolved. Germline V lookup: CDR1 SGHRS, CDR2 YFSETQ. V lost 7 bases and J 8 bases, leaving 19 bases between the germline ends. CDR3 length: 15 residues. The CDR3 DNA reads TGCGCCAGCCAAACCGGGCCCCCTCGGGATTCACCCCTCCACTTT. Translation: CASQTGPPRDSPLHF.

Comments on this clone: The same CDR3 also results from other DNA sequences found in this sample. The rearrangement uses TRBV5-6 and TRBJ1-1; no definite D call. V shed 4 bases and J shed 3 bases, with 7 bases lying between them. Germline V gene sequence: CDR1 SGHDT, CDR2 YYEEEE. CDR3 length: 12 residues. As DNA, the CDR3 is TGTGCCAGCAGCCCCGGGGACACTGAAGCTTTCTTT. Translated, it gives CASSPGDTEAFF.

The chain has TRBV6-5 and TRBJ2-7, with D tentatively TRBD1 or TRBD2 (6 bases each). The CDR3 covers 15 residues. Trimming took 2 bases from V and 7 from J, leaving 18 bases between them. Germline CDR1 reads MNHEY; CDR2 reads SVGAGI. The CDR3 reads CASSYTGPFAGEQYF. For the CDR3, the DNA is TGTGCCAGCAGTTACACAGGGCCCTTTGCGGGGGAGCAGTACTTC.

This rearrangement joins TRBV4-2 to TRBJ1-6, with 8 positions matching TRBD1. This CDR3 spans 17 amino acids. V lost 0 bases, J lost 6 bases, and 7 bases stayed unmatched. The germline gives CDR1 LGHNA, CDR2 YNFKEQ. The CDR3 DNA follows: TGTGCCAGCAGCCAAGAACTACCCGGGACAGGTAATTCACCCCTCCACTTT. This codes for CASSQELPGTGNSPLHF.

V gene TRBV6-5 combines with J gene TRBJ2-7, with D uncertain. The CDR3 extends over 11 amino acids. V dropped 8 bases and J dropped 5 bases, with 10 bases sitting between them. Looked up from germline, CDR1 is MNHEY and CDR2 is SVGAGI. Written as DNA, the CDR3 is TGTGCCAGCCAGCTACAGAACGAGCAGTACTTC. This encodes CASQLQNEQYF.

The chain couples TRBV6-4 to TRBJ1-6; D is ambiguous. The CDR3 is 14 amino acids. V dropped 4 bases and J dropped 10 bases, with 14 bases sitting between them. The V gene's germline CDR1 is MRHNA and CDR2 SNTAGT. Here the CDR3 reads CASSGAGSYSPLHF. The CDR3 bases are TGTGCCAGCAGTGGTGCGGGGAGCTACTCACCCCTCCACTTT.

The gene calls are TRBV5-1 and TRBJ2-2; D possibly corresponds to TRBD1 (6 bases). The CDR3 spans 14 residues. The V gene lost 4 bases and the J gene lost 4 bases, with 11 bases spanning the gap. The germline CDR1 and CDR2 sequences are SGHRS and YFSETQ. The CDR3 DNA reads as TGCGCCAGCAGCCTAGCAGGGGCCACCGGGGAGCTGTTTTTT. As protein: CASSLAGATGELFF.

This sequence joins TRBV7-2 and TRBJ1-1; D uncertain. V lost 1 base to trimming and J lost 2 bases, with 8 bases between them. This CDR3 has 14 amino acids. Germline assignment: CDR1 SGHTA and CDR2 FQGNSA. CDR3 DNA sequence: TGTGCCAGCAGCTTAGAACAGCTTAACACTGAAGCTTTCTTT. Its protein product is CASSLEQLNTEAFF. Complete variable domain (other parts from reference TRBV7-2 and TRBJ1-1): GAGVSQSPSNKVTEKGKDVELRCDPISGHTALYWYRQSLGQGLEFLIYFQGNSAPDKSGLPSDRFSAERTGGSVSTLTIQRTQQEDSAVYLCASSLEQLNTEAFFGQGTRLTVV.